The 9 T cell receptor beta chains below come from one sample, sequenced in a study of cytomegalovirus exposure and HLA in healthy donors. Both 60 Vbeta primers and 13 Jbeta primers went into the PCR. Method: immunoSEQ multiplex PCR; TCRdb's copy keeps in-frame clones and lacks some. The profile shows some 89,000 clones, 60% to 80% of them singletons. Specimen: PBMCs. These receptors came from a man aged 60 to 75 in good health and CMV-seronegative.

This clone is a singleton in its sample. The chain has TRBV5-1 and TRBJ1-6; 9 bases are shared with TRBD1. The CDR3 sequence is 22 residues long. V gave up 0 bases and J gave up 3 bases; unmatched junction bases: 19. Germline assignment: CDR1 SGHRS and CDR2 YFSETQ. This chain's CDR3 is CASSLGQQVTGTGRFYNSPLHF. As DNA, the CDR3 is TGCGCCAGCAGCTTGGGGCAGCAGGTAACCGGGACAGGGCGATTCTATAATTCACCCCTCCACTTT. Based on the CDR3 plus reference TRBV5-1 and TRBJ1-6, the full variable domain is KAGVTQTPRYLIKTRGQQVTLSCSPISGHRSVSWYQQTPGQGLQFLFEYFSETQRNKGNFPGRFSGRQFSNSRSEMNVSTLELGDSALYLCASSLGQQVTGTGRFYNSPLHFGNGTRLTVT.

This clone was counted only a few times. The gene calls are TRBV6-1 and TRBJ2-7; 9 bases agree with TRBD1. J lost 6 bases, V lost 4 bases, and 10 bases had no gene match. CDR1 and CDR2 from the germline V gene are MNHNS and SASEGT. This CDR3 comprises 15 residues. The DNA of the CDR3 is TGTGCCAGCAGTGCCGGGGGGACAGGGATGACCGAGCAGTACTTC. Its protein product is CASSAGGTGMTEQYF.

The CDR3 bases are TGTGCCAGCAAGTTGGGAGGGCCCGGGAATGAGCAGTTCTTC. It encodes CASKLGGPGNEQFF. The chain joins TRBV28 to TRBJ2-1; TRBD2 matches 7 bases. CDR1 and CDR2 from the germline V gene are MDHEN and SYDVKM. This CDR3 is 14 amino acids long. The J segment lost 7 bases and the V segment lost 7 bases, leaving 10 bases of the junction unmatched.

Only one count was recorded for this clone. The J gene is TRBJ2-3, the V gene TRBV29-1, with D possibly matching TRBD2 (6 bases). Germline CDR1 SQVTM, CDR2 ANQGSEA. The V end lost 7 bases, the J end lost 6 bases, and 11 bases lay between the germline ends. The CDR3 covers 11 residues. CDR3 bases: TGCAGCGCCCGGGGGTGGGATACGCAGTATTTT. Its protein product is CSARGWDTQYF.

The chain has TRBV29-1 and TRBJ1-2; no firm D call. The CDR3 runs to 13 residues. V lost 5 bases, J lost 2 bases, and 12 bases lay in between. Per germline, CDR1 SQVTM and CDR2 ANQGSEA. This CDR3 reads CSVSVRPNYGYTF. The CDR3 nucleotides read TGCAGCGTTAGCGTTCGGCCCAACTATGGCTACACCTTC.

The CDR3 loop reads CASTPTGVGFSGANVLTF. Written as DNA, the CDR3 is TGCGCCAGCACTCCTACAGGGGTTGGTTTTTCTGGGGCCAACGTCCTGACTTTC. The V call is TRBV5-1, the J call TRBJ2-6; 7 bases agree with TRBD1. This CDR3 contains 18 residues. Germline V gene sequence: CDR1 SGHRS, CDR2 YFSETQ. J was trimmed by 1 base and V by 6 bases; bases with no gene match: 13.

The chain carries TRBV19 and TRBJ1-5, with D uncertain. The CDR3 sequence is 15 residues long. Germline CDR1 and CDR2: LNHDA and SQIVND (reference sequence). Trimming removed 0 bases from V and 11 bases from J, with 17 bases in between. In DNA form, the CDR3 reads TGTGCCAGTAGTATAGATCCAGGCGTCCGCGGGGCCCAGCATTTT. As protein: CASSIDPGVRGAQHF.

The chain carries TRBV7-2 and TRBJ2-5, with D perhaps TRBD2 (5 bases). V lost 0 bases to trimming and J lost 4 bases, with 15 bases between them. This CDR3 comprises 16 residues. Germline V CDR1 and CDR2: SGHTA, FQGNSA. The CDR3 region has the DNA TGTGCCAGCAGCTTAGCGTTGGACGGAGGCCGAGAGACCCAGTACTTC. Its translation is CASSLALDGGRETQYF.

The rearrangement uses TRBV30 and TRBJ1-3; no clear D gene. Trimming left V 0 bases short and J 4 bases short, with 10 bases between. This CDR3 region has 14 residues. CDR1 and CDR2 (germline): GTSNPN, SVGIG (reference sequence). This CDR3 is CAWSVTPRGNTIYF. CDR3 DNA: TGTGCCTGGAGTGTAACCCCTAGGGGAAACACCATATATTTT.